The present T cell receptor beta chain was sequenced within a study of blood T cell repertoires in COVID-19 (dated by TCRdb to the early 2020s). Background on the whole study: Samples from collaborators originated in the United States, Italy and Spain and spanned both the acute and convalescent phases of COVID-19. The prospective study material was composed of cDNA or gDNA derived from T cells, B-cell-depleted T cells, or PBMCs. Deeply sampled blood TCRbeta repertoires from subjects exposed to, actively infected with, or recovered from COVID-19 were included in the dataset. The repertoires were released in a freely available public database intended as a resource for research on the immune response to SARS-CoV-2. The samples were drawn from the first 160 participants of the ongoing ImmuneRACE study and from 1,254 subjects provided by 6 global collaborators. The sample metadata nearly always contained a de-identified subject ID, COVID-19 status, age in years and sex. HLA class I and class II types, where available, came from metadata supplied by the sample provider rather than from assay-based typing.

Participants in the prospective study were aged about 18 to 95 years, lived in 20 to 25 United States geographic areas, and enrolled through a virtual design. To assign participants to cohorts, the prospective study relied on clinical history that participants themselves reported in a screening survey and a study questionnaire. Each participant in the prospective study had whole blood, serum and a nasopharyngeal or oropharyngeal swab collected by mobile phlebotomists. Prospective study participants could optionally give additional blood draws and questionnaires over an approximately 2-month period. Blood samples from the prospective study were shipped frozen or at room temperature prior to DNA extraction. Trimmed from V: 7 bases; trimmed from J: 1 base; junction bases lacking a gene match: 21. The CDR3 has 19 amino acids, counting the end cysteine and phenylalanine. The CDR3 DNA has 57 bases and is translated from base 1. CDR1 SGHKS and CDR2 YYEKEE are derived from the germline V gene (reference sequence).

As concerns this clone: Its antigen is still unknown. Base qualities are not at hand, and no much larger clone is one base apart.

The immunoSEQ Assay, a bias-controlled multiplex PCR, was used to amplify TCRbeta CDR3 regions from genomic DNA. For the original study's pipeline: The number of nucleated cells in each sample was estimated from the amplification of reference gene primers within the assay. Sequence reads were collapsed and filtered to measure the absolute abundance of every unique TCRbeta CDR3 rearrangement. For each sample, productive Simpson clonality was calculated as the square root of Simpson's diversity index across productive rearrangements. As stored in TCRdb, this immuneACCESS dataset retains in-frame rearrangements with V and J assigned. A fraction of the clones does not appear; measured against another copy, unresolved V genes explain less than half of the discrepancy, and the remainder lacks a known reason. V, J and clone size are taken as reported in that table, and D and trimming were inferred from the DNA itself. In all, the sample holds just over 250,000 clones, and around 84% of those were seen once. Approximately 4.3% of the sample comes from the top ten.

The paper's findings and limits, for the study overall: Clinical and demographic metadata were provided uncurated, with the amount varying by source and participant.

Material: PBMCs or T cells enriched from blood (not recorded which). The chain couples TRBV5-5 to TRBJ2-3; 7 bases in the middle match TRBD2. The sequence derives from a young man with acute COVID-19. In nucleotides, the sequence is TGTGCCAGCGATACGCCGGGGAGGGTGGCCCTCGGCGGCACAGATACGCAGTATTTT. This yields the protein CASDTPGRVALGGTDTQYF.